These 26 T cell receptor beta chains came from one sample sequenced in a study of T-cell memory formation after mild COVID-19. A single record per CDR3 protein comes from TCRdb applying MiXCR to the 5' RACE reads. Of 180,000 or so distinct CDR3 sequences in the sample, around 16% are singletons; the top ten hold 2% to 2.5%. What was sequenced was PBMCs or a T cell subset sorted from them (not recorded which). The receptors come from an adult woman who had mild COVID-19 (a few samples of this study predate the infection). Cell type and time point are not known.

A few counts support this clonotype. A read error may account for a junction end that differs from germline. The rearrangement joins TRBV4-3 to TRBJ2-7, with 7 bases matching TRBD2. The CDR3 is made up of 13 amino acids. Germline V gene lookup returns CDR1 LGHNA and CDR2 YSLEER. The CDR3 spells CASSTQAGREVDF. The DNA for the CDR3 is TGCGCCAGCAGCACCCAGGCAGGGAGGGAAGTAGACTTC.

CDR3 region: CASSLEGWTGVNEQFF. In nucleotides, the CDR3 is TGTGCCAGCAGCTTAGAGGGATGGACAGGGGTCAATGAGCAGTTCTTC. The rearrangement links TRBV7-2 to TRBJ2-1, with TRBD1 matching 9 bases. The CDR3 extends over 16 amino acids. CDR1 is SGHTA and CDR2 is FQGNSA in the germline V gene. J was trimmed by 6 bases and V by 1 base; bases with no gene match: 7.

This clonotype was seen many times. V is TRBV28 and J is TRBJ2-7, with D unresolved. The CDR3 contains 13 residues. The germline V gene encodes CDR1 MDHEN and CDR2 SYDVKM. V lost 5 bases and J 4 bases, leaving 12 bases between the germline ends. The DNA for the CDR3 is TGTGCCAGCAGTAAATCGGACGGGTACGAGCAGTACTTC. Encoded protein: CASSKSDGYEQYF.

J is TRBJ2-5 and V is TRBV15; D uncertain. The CDR3 is 15 residues long. Germline V gene sequence: CDR1 LNHNV, CDR2 YYDKDF (reference sequence). Deletions cut 9 bases from V and 3 bases from J, with 20 bases between. The DNA of the CDR3 is TGTGCCACTACCTCCGGAAGATACACAGAAGAGACCCAGTACTTC. Its translation: CATTSGRYTEETQYF.

The V gene is TRBV11-2, the J gene TRBJ2-3; 7 nucleotides align to TRBD2. V shed 1 base, J shed 0 bases, and the junction held 4 bases outside the gene matches. The CDR3 spans 16 residues. The germline V gene encodes CDR1 SGHAT and CDR2 FQNNGV. Here the CDR3 DNA reads TGTGCCAGCAGCTTAGCAGGCGGGGGAAGCACAGATACGCAGTATTTT. Its protein is CASSLAGGGSTDTQYF.

This clonotype appeared a few times. The rearrangement links TRBV10-3 to TRBJ1-2; 9 bases agree with TRBD1. V dropped 5 bases and J dropped 7; count of bases not matched to a gene: 8. Looked up from germline, CDR1 is ENHRY and CDR2 is SYGVKD. The CDR3 covers 14 residues. Here the CDR3 DNA reads TGTGCCATCAGTTATGGGACAGGGACCAGTGGCTACACCTTC. It specifies CAISYGTGTSGYTF.

This clonotype was counted a few times. The chain links TRBV7-2 to TRBJ2-6, with D tentatively TRBD1 or TRBD2 (5 bases each). CDR3 length: 18 amino acids. CDR1 and CDR2 (germline): SGHTA, FQGNSA. The germline V and J ends were trimmed by 2 bases and 0 bases, with 14 bases remaining between them. The CDR3 sequence is CASSLMGDASSGANVLTF. The CDR3 bases are TGTGCCAGCAGCTTAATGGGGGACGCCTCCTCTGGGGCCAACGTCCTGACTTTC.

Relative to its sample, this clonotype is medium-sized (0.01 to 0.1%). The chain has TRBV6-1 and TRBJ2-3; 10 bases line up with TRBD2. CDR3 length equals 12 residues. The germline V gene has CDR1 MNHNS and CDR2 SASEGT. J lost 15 bases, V lost 7 bases, and 10 bases had no gene match. CDR3 protein: CASNTFGTSVYF. The CDR3, as DNA: TGTGCCAGCAACACCTTCGGGACTAGCGTTTATTTT.

The V gene is TRBV19, the J gene TRBJ1-1; D remains ambiguous. Germline CDR1 and CDR2: LNHDA and SQIVND (reference sequence). With 3 bases removed from V and 4 bases from J, the gap between germline ends came to 12 bases. The CDR3 runs to 14 residues. CDR3 nucleotide sequence: TGTGCCAGTAGTATCATGGGAGGTAGCACTGAAGCTTTCTTT. Translating it yields CASSIMGGSTEAFF.

DNA for the CDR3: TGCAGCGTTGGGCAGGGGCTTATCTTGAACACTGAAGCTTTCTTT. Residues: CSVGQGLILNTEAFF. This chain joins TRBV29-1 and TRBJ1-1, with D perhaps TRBD1 (6 bases). Trimming took 4 bases from V and 0 from J, leaving 15 bases between them. Germline CDR1 SQVTM, CDR2 ANQGSEA. The CDR3 contains 15 residues.

Remarks on this clonotype: One end of the junction does not line up with germline, which may come from a read error. The gene calls are TRBV7-6 and TRBJ2-5; the D gene is possibly TRBD2 (5 bases). Germline values: CDR1 SGHVS, CDR2 FNYEAQ. The CDR3 extends over 12 amino acids. DNA for the CDR3: TGTGCTAGCAGCCCTCCCAGCGGGACCCAGTACTTC. The encoded protein is CASSPPSGTQYF.

In its sample, this clonotype was seen a few times. The chain recombines TRBV20-1 with TRBJ1-4; D is uncertain. The V and J ends lost 0 bases and 8 bases respectively, with 13 bases between them. Germline V gene data show CDR1 as DFQATT and CDR2 as SNEGSKA (reference sequence). CDR3 length: 14 residues. Here the CDR3 reads CSARDPVNWEKLFF. DNA of the CDR3: TGCAGTGCTAGAGACCCAGTCAATTGGGAAAAACTGTTTTTT.

This clonotype has only a few counts. This chain connects TRBV9 to TRBJ2-6; TRBD1 aligns across 8 bases. The CDR3 totals 17 residues. Germline CDR1 SGDLS, CDR2 YYNGEE. Trimming cost V 4 bases and J 0 bases; bases outside gene matches: 6. CDR3 bases: TGTGCCAGCAGCCCTCGACAGGGGTCCTCTGGGGCCAACGTCCTGACTTTC. It codes for CASSPRQGSSGANVLTF.

The chain's CDR3 is CASRMTGSTDTQYF. The CDR3 DNA follows: TGTGCCAGCAGGATGACAGGGAGCACAGATACGCAGTATTTT. J is TRBJ2-3 and V is TRBV12-3 or TRBV12-4; TRBD1 matches 7 bases. With 6 bases clipped from V and 0 bases from J, the junction kept 3 bases outside the gene matches. CDR3 size: 14 residues.

The J gene is TRBJ2-7, the V gene TRBV10-3, with D perhaps matching TRBD1 (5 bases). The V gene lost 4 bases and the J gene lost 6 bases, with 28 bases spanning the gap. CDR3 length: 18 residues. Germline loops: CDR1 ENHRY, CDR2 SYGVKD. CDR3 coding DNA: TGTGCCATCAGTGCCAATCCCAAGGGGCTTTGGGGTTGGGGCGAGCAGTACTTC. This gives the protein CAISANPKGLWGWGEQYF.

This chain uses TRBV11-2 with TRBJ2-3; no firm D call. Germline loops: CDR1 SGHAT, CDR2 FQNNGV. The CDR3 contains 14 residues. The ends were cut back, 1 base at V and 7 bases at J, with 12 bases in the middle. The chain's CDR3 is CASSLGASVNTQYF. CDR3 bases: TGTGCCAGCAGCTTAGGAGCCTCGGTGAATACGCAGTATTTT.

The gene calls are TRBV14 and TRBJ2-1; unclear D gene. This CDR3 comprises 11 residues. CDR1 is SGHDN and CDR2 is FVKESK in the germline V gene. Trimming took off 4 bases at V and 6 bases at J, with 4 bases between the two ends. The CDR3 DNA reads TGTGCCAGCAGCCTAATCAATGAGCAGTTCTTC. Residues: CASSLINEQFF.

The rearrangement joins TRBV7-9 to TRBJ2-3, with D possibly matching TRBD1 (6 bases). Germline V gene sequence: CDR1 SEHNR, CDR2 FQNEAQ (reference sequence). The V end was cut by 5 bases, the J end by 7 bases, with 10 bases between. This CDR3 is 12 amino acids long. CDR3: CASSTDRNTQYF. In DNA, the CDR3 is TGTGCCAGCAGCACTGACAGGAATACGCAGTATTTT.

The V and J genes are TRBV9 and TRBJ2-2, with D possibly called TRBD1 or TRBD2 (5 bases each). Germline-derived CDR1 and CDR2 are SGDLS and YYNGEE. With 0 bases removed from V and 6 bases from J, the gap between germline ends came to 9 bases. The CDR3 has 14 residues. In DNA, the CDR3 is TGTGCCAGCAGCGTAGACGGGGCTCCCGGGGAGCTGTTTTTT. This sequence encodes CASSVDGAPGELFF.

This chain links TRBV2 with TRBJ1-2, with D perhaps matching TRBD1 (6 bases). There are 13 residues in the CDR3. Germline V gene data show CDR1 as SNHLY and CDR2 as FYNNEI. Between the trimmed V and J ends, which lost 5 bases and 2 bases, there was a span of 9 bases. CDR3 in amino acids: CASSWTENYGYTF. As DNA, the CDR3 is TGTGCCAGCAGTTGGACAGAAAACTATGGCTACACCTTC.

This clonotype has at least ten counts. The genes are TRBV5-1 and TRBJ2-2, with D maybe TRBD1 (5 bases). The CDR3 sequence is 15 residues long. The V end was cut by 0 bases, the J end by 0 bases, with 6 bases between. Germline V gives CDR1 SGHRS, CDR2 YFSETQ. CDR3 DNA sequence: TGCGCCAGCAGCTTGGGACAGACGAACACCGGGGAGCTGTTTTTT. Its translation: CASSLGQTNTGELFF.

As DNA, the CDR3 is TGTGCCACCAGCAGAGATCTTAGGACAGGAGTCTACAATGAGCAGTTCTTC. This sequence encodes CATSRDLRTGVYNEQFF. The chain recombines TRBV15 with TRBJ2-1, with 7 bases fitting TRBD1. V trimming: 0 bases; J trimming: 3 bases; junction bases outside the gene matches: 8. This CDR3 is built from 17 residues. Germline lookup yields CDR1 LNHNV and CDR2 YYDKDF (reference sequence).

This clonotype occurred a few times. The gene calls are TRBV28 and TRBJ2-7; D is possibly TRBD1 or TRBD2 (5 bases each). Trimming pared 5 bases from V and 3 bases from J, leaving 14 bases between. The CDR3 contains 14 residues. Germline V gene lookup returns CDR1 MDHEN and CDR2 SYDVKM. The CDR3 sequence: CASSPRVGVYEQYF. The CDR3 DNA is TGTGCCAGCAGTCCCAGGGTGGGGGTCTACGAGCAGTACTTC.

This clonotype was seen more than once but under ten times. The rearrangement joins TRBV7-9 to TRBJ1-1, with D perhaps matching TRBD1 (5 bases). CDR3 length: 18 amino acids. The germline gives CDR1 SEHNR, CDR2 FQNEAQ (reference sequence). V shed 5 bases and J shed 0 bases, with 22 bases lying between them. In DNA, the CDR3 is TGTGCCAGCAGCCCCCGAGCCGGACAAAGGGTGATGAACACTGAAGCTTTCTTT. Its translation is CASSPRAGQRVMNTEAFF.

The chain recombines TRBV7-2 with TRBJ2-5; D may be TRBD1 (5 bases). The CDR3 is 15 residues long. V was trimmed by 5 bases and J by 5 bases, leaving 18 bases between them. From germline, CDR1 is SGHTA and CDR2 FQGNSA. The CDR3 loop reads CASSLGQGPRETQYF. In DNA, the CDR3 is TGTGCCAGCAGCCTGGGCCAGGGCCCCCGCGAGACCCAGTACTTC.

J is TRBJ1-2 and V is TRBV4-2; the D gene is possibly TRBD1 (5 bases). This CDR3 spans 16 amino acids. V was trimmed by 0 bases and J by 1 base, leaving 12 bases between them. The germline CDR1 and CDR2 sequences are LGHNA and YNFKEQ. The CDR3 protein is CASSQDPGRLNYGYTF. CDR3 nucleotides: TGTGCCAGCAGCCAAGATCCAGGGCGCCTTAACTATGGCTACACCTTC.